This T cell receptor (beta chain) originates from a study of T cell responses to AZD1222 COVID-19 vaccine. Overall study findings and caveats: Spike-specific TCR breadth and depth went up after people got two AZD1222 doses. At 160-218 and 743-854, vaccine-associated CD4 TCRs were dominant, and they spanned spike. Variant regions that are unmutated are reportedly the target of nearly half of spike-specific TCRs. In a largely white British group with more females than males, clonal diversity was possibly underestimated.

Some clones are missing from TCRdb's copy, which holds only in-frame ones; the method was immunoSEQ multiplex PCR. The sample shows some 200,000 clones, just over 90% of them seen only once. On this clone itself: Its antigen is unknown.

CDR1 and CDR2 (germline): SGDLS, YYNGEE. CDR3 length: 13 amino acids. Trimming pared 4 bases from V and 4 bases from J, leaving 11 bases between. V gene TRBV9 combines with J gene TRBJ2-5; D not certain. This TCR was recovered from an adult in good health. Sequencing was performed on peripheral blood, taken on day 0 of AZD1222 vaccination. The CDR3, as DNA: TGTGCCAGCAGCCCCAACCCCTCAGAGACCCAGTACTTC. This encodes CASSPNPSETQYF.